The rows below give T cell receptor beta chains drawn from one sample of a study of OX40 agonist ivuxolimab in advanced cancers. Some clones are missing from TCRdb's copy, which holds only in-frame ones; the method was immunoSEQ multiplex PCR. The sample lists 77,000 or so clones, roughly 80% occurring once. The starting material was CD4+ or CD8+ T cells sorted from blood, obtained in a trial of the OX40 agonist ivuxolimab. These receptors originate from an adult with an advanced solid tumor such as melanoma, head and neck, liver or kidney cancer. Both conserved end residues are part of each CDR3. The D gene is left open where the match is weak. Size is stated for part of the rows, as once, few or many counts, or as a class when the clone is expanded.

D: NA
J: TRBJ2-1
V: TRBV5-8
size: NA
DNA: TGTGCCGTCAGATCCGGGTCGGCATACAATGAGCAGTTCTTC
CDR3: CAVRSGSAYNEQFF

D: NA
J: TRBJ2-7
V: TRBV21-1
size: NA
DNA: TGTGCCAGGGACGCCTACGAGCAGTACTTC
CDR3: CARDAYEQYF

D: TRBD2
J: TRBJ2-1
V: TRBV7-2
size: NA
DNA: TGTGCCAGCACCCTAGCGGGGGGTTCATCCTACAATGAGCAGTTCTTC
CDR3: CASTLAGGSSYNEQFF

D: NA
J: TRBJ2-3
V: TRBV28
size: NA
DNA: TGTGCCAGCAGGTGGCTAGCAAAAGATACGCAGTATTTT
CDR3: CASRWLAKDTQYF

D: NA
J: TRBJ2-3
V: TRBV18
size: NA
DNA: TGTGCCAGCTCACCAAAGACAGGCGCAGATACGCAGTATTTT
CDR3: CASSPKTGADTQYF

D: NA
J: TRBJ2-5
V: TRBV7-8
size: NA
DNA: TGTGCCAGCAGCTTACTCACTAGCACGGAGACCCAGTACTTC
CDR3: CASSLLTSTETQYF

D: TRBD1
J: TRBJ2-7
V: TRBV7-9
size: NA
DNA: TGTGCCAGCAGCTCCATCCGGACAGGGGCCTCCTACGAGCAGTACTTC
CDR3: CASSSIRTGASYEQYF

D: TRBD1
J: TRBJ2-5
V: TRBV2
size: NA
DNA: TGTGCCAGCACGAGAGGGGGCCGGGAGACCCAGTACTTC
CDR3: CASTRGGRETQYF

D: TRBD1
J: TRBJ1-1
V: TRBV7-2
size: NA
DNA: TGTGCCAGCAGCCGGACAGGGGCGGCGAACACTGAAGCTTTCTTT
CDR3: CASSRTGAANTEAFF

D: TRBD2
J: TRBJ2-2
V: TRBV4-1
size: NA
DNA: TGCGCCAGCAGCCAAGATCGGGAACTAGCGGACACCGGGGAGCTGTTTTTT
CDR3: CASSQDRELADTGELFF

D: NA
J: TRBJ1-3
V: TRBV7-2
size: NA
DNA: TGTGCCAGCAGCTTAGTGCCTCACGCTGGAAACACCATATATTTT
CDR3: CASSLVPHAGNTIYF

D: NA
J: TRBJ1-2
V: TRBV6-5
size: NA
DNA: TGTGCCAGCAGTTACGGGGGGCTGACGAGCGGCTACACCTTC
CDR3: CASSYGGLTSGYTF

D: NA
J: TRBJ2-3
V: TRBV5-1
size: NA
DNA: TGCGCCAGCAGCTTCCTCGGGGCCACCACAGATACGCAGTATTTT
CDR3: CASSFLGATTDTQYF

D: TRBD2
J: TRBJ2-1
V: TRBV5-4
size: NA
DNA: TGTGCCAGCAGCGCCCCCAGCGGGAGGGACAATGAGCAGTTCTTC
CDR3: CASSAPSGRDNEQFF

D: TRBD2
J: TRBJ2-1
V: TRBV7-3
size: NA
DNA: TGTGCCAGCAGCCAAGGACTAGCGGGACAAAATGAGCAGTTCTTC
CDR3: CASSQGLAGQNEQFF

D: NA
J: TRBJ1-5
V: TRBV6-6
size: NA
DNA: TGTGCCAGCAGTTACGGGGGGGTCCCGGGGAATCAGCCCCAGCATTTT
CDR3: CASSYGGVPGNQPQHF

D: NA
J: TRBJ1-3
V: TRBV7-2
size: NA
DNA: TGTGCCAGCAGCTTCAGTTCGCGGCAGGGCTCTGGAAACACCATATATTTT
CDR3: CASSFSSRQGSGNTIYF

D: TRBD2
J: TRBJ2-1
V: TRBV9
size: NA
DNA: TGTGCCAGCAGCCGCGGGGGGCTAGCGGGAGGAGTCACGGAGCAGTTCTTC
CDR3: CASSRGGLAGGVTEQFF

D: NA
J: TRBJ2-3
V: TRBV6-5
size: once
DNA: TGTGCCAGCAGTCCGCAGCAGGGGGGGCCAGATACGCAGTATTTT
CDR3: CASSPQQGGPDTQYF

D: NA
J: TRBJ2-7
V: TRBV28
size: NA
DNA: TGTGCCAGCAAAAAAGGGCACTACTCCTACGAGCAGTACTTC
CDR3: CASKKGHYSYEQYF

D: NA
J: TRBJ2-3
V: TRBV7-3
size: NA
DNA: TGTGCCAGCAGCTTATCGCCCAGGACACTCGCAGATACGCAGTATTTT
CDR3: CASSLSPRTLADTQYF

D: NA
J: TRBJ2-3
V: TRBV21-1
size: once
DNA: TGTGCCAGCAGCAATCCCAATTGCACAGATACGCAGTATTTT
CDR3: CASSNPNCTDTQYF

D: NA
J: TRBJ2-4
V: TRBV6-6
size: few
DNA: TGTGCCAGCAGGTTACCTGGGACCAAAAACATTCAGTACTTC
CDR3: CASRLPGTKNIQYF

D: NA
J: TRBJ2-3
V: TRBV5-4
size: NA
DNA: TGTGCCAGCAGCTCCCGGGACTCCGATATGTATTTT
CDR3: CASSSRDSDMYF

D: NA
J: TRBJ2-7
V: TRBV9
size: NA
DNA: TGTGCCAGCAGCGTGGAGGATTCCTACGAGCAGTACTTC
CDR3: CASSVEDSYEQYF

D: NA
J: TRBJ2-1
V: TRBV5-1
size: NA
DNA: TGCGCCAGCAGCTTGGCTAATTTCGAGAATGAGCAGTTCTTC
CDR3: CASSLANFENEQFF

D: NA
J: TRBJ1-1
V: TRBV7-8
size: few
DNA: TGTGCCAGCAGTCGGGAGTCGGCTGAAGCTTTCTTT
CDR3: CASSRESAEAFF

D: NA
J: TRBJ2-1
V: TRBV7-2
size: NA
DNA: TGTGCCAGCAGCGGGGAGCGCAGCTCCTACAATGAGCAGTTCTTC
CDR3: CASSGERSSYNEQFF